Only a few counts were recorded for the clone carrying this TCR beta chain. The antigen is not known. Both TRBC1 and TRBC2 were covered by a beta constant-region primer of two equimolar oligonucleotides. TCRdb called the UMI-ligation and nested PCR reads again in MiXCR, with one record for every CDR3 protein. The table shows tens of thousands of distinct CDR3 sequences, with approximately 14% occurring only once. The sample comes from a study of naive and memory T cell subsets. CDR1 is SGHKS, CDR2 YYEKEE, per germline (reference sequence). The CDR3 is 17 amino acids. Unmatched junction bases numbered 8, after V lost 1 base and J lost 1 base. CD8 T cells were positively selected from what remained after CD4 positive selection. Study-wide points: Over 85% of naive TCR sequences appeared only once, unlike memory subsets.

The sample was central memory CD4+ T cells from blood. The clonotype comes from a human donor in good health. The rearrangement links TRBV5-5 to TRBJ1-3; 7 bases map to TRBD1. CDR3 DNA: TGTGCCAGCAGCTTGTCTGGGACAGTCTATTCTGGAAACACCATATATTTT. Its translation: CASSLSGTVYSGNTIYF.